Below are 22 T cell receptor beta chains sequenced from a single sample in a study of blood T cell repertoires in COVID-19. TCRdb's copy holds only in-frame clones and misses some; the assay was immunoSEQ multiplex PCR. The sample holds about 480,000 clones; 88% are singletons and the top ten take around 1.9%. Sequences were obtained from PBMCs or T cells enriched from blood (not recorded which). These receptors were taken from a woman aged 40 to 55 who had recovered from COVID-19.

This rearrangement joins TRBV3-1 (or the pseudogene TRBV3-2) to TRBJ2-3; 12 nucleotides agree with TRBD2. In germline, CDR1 is LGHDT, CDR2 YNNKEL (reference sequence). J gave up 0 bases and V 0 bases, and 16 bases lay outside the gene matches. The CDR3 covers 22 residues. The CDR3 reads CASSQDRLAGVIEGPSTDTQYF. The CDR3 DNA follows: TGTGCCAGCAGCCAAGATCGACTAGCGGGAGTGATCGAGGGGCCAAGCACAGATACGCAGTATTTT.

The chain recombines TRBV29-1 with TRBJ2-7; 8 bases fit TRBD1. The CDR3 runs 13 residues. The junction had 5 bases not matched to a gene; V was cut back by 6 bases and J by 1 base. CDR1 is SQVTM and CDR2 is ANQGSEA in the germline V gene. The CDR3 sequence is CSVRGPPSYEQYF. The CDR3 nucleotides are TGCAGCGTCAGGGGGCCCCCATCCTACGAGCAGTACTTC.

This clone was observed once. The chain carries TRBV7-2 and TRBJ2-1; 7 nucleotides align to TRBD2. The trim removed 2 bases at V and 8 bases at J, leaving 9 bases unmatched. CDR3 length: 15 residues. From germline, CDR1 is SGHTA and CDR2 FQGNSA. The CDR3 loop reads CASSLYTSVKDEQFF. CDR3 sequence (DNA): TGTGCCAGCAGCTTATATACTAGCGTGAAGGATGAGCAGTTCTTC.

The gene calls are TRBV12-5 and TRBJ2-7; 9 bases match TRBD2. The V gene's germline CDR1 is LGHNT and CDR2 FRNRAP. The CDR3 spans 16 residues. The ends lost 4 bases at V and 3 bases at J; junction bases unmatched: 10. The CDR3 nucleotides read TGTGCTAGTGGTTCCGTAATTAGCGGGAGAGGCTACGAGCAGTACTTC. Its protein product is CASGSVISGRGYEQYF.

This clone was seen a single time. The chain carries TRBV6-2 or TRBV6-3 and TRBJ2-7, with 8 bases fitting TRBD1. The CDR3 is 15 amino acids. The germline gives CDR1 MNHEY, CDR2 SVGEGT. Trimming cost V 6 bases and J 2 bases; bases outside gene matches: 9. CDR3 sequence (DNA): TGTGCCAGCAGCAACCGGGACAGGAGTCCCTACGAGCAGTACTTC. Translation: CASSNRDRSPYEQYF.

V is TRBV19 and J is TRBJ2-7, with D possibly being TRBD2 (5 bases). The CDR3 totals 13 residues. The V end was cut by 3 bases, the J end by 6 bases, with 12 bases between. Germline V gene sequence: CDR1 LNHDA, CDR2 SQIVND (reference sequence). CDR3: CASSIRGPGEQYF. CDR3 sequence (DNA): TGTGCCAGTAGTATCAGAGGGCCGGGCGAGCAGTACTTC. Complete variable domain (other parts from reference TRBV19 and TRBJ2-7): DGGITQSPKYLFRKEGQNVTLSCEQNLNHDAMYWYRQDPGQGLRLIYYSQIVNDFQKGDIAEGYSVSREKKESFPLTVTSAQKNPTAFYLCASSIRGPGEQYFGPGTRLTVT.

The V and J genes are TRBV19 and TRBJ1-3, with D maybe TRBD1 (6 bases). CDR1 and CDR2 (germline): LNHDA, SQIVND (reference sequence). Trimming shortened V by 3 bases and J by 0 bases, and 9 bases separated the two germline ends. The CDR3 consists of 15 residues. This CDR3 is CASSIDRSSGNTIYF. CDR3 in DNA: TGTGCCAGTAGTATTGACAGGAGCTCTGGAAACACCATATATTTT.

V is TRBV6-5 and J is TRBJ2-7; 7 nucleotides match TRBD1. Germline CDR1 and CDR2: MNHEY and SVGAGI. The CDR3 consists of 15 residues. The junction had 7 bases not matched to a gene; V was cut back by 2 bases and J by 3 bases. The CDR3 sequence is CASSYGGQRGYEQYF. CDR3 nucleotides: TGTGCCAGCAGTTACGGGGGACAGAGGGGCTACGAGCAGTACTTC.

The J gene is TRBJ2-1, the V gene TRBV29-1, with 7 positions matching TRBD1. The J segment lost 4 bases and the V segment lost 7 bases, leaving 4 bases of the junction unmatched. Germline V gene sequence: CDR1 SQVTM, CDR2 ANQGSEA. This CDR3 region has 12 residues. The CDR3 loop is CSADRPYNEQFF. CDR3 nucleotide sequence: TGCAGCGCGGACAGGCCTTACAATGAGCAGTTCTTC.

V usage is TRBV4-3 and J usage is TRBJ2-7; 11 positions agree with TRBD1. The CDR3 has 14 amino acids. The germline CDR1 and CDR2 sequences are LGHNA and YSLEER. After removal of 4 bases from V and 5 bases from J, the junction contained 4 bases not matched to a gene. The CDR3 DNA reads TGCGCCAGCAGCCGGACAGGGGGCTTCAACGAGCAGTACTTC. Translated, it gives CASSRTGGFNEQYF.

The J gene is TRBJ2-5, the V gene TRBV29-1, with D possibly TRBD1 on 5 matching bases. The CDR3 covers 12 residues. The V end lost 6 bases, the J end lost 4 bases, and 12 bases lay between the germline ends. Germline V gene sequence: CDR1 SQVTM, CDR2 ANQGSEA. CDR3 protein: CSVGHGPETQYF. CDR3 DNA sequence: TGCAGCGTAGGACACGGGCCAGAGACCCAGTACTTC.

With respect to this clone: This specimen includes other DNA sequences encoding the same CDR3. The chain employs TRBV12-3 or TRBV12-4 and TRBJ2-5, with 9 bases matching TRBD1. CDR3 length: 13 amino acids. V dropped 3 bases and J dropped 4; count of bases not matched to a gene: 0. CDR3 nucleotides: TGTGCCAGCAGTTTGACAGGGGGAGAGACCCAGTACTTC. Translating gives CASSLTGGETQYF.

The CDR3 protein is CASSSNQGGTEAFF. For the CDR3, the DNA is TGTGCCAGCAGCTCAAACCAGGGGGGCACTGAAGCTTTCTTT. The chain recombines TRBV7-2 with TRBJ1-1; 7 bases match TRBD1. The CDR3 loop spans 14 amino acids. J was trimmed by 4 bases and V by 4 bases; bases with no gene match: 6. Germline V CDR1 and CDR2: SGHTA, FQGNSA.

The chain links TRBV12-3 or TRBV12-4 to TRBJ2-1, with D perhaps TRBD2 (6 bases). CDR3 size: 11 residues. Trimming left V 6 bases short and J 16 bases short, with 16 bases between. CDR3 in amino acids: CASRGSGLSFF. The CDR3 DNA is TGTGCCAGCAGAGGTAGCGGTTTGTCTTTCTTC.

The V call is TRBV21-1, the J call TRBJ2-7; TRBD2 reflects the table's D call only, with no check against the DNA. TRBV21-1 is given as a pseudogene. The CDR3 is 16 residues long. The CDR3 DNA reads TGTGCCAGCAGCAAAGCGAGTAGCGGGAGCTCCTACGAGCAGTACTTC. Its protein is CASSKASSGSSYEQYF.

The chain employs TRBV19 and TRBJ1-2; D gene uncertain. Germline V gives CDR1 LNHDA, CDR2 SQIVND (reference sequence). V was trimmed by 3 bases and J by 6 bases, leaving 11 bases between them. The CDR3 has 13 residues. CDR3 loop: CASSIVRGDGYTF. For the CDR3, the DNA is TGTGCCAGTAGTATCGTTCGGGGTGATGGCTACACCTTC.

The rearrangement joins TRBV7-2 to TRBJ1-2, with TRBD1 matching over 10 bases. CDR3 length: 16 amino acids. In germline, CDR1 is SGHTA, CDR2 FQGNSA. With 5 bases clipped from V and 4 bases from J, the junction kept 10 bases outside the gene matches. CDR3 DNA sequence: TGTGCCAGCAGCACCCACTCGACAGGGGGCGGCTATGGCTACACCTTC. This translates into CASSTHSTGGGYGYTF.

V is TRBV19 and J is TRBJ1-1; D gene unclear. The CDR3 is made up of 13 amino acids. With 5 bases removed from V and 6 bases from J, the gap between germline ends came to 13 bases. CDR1 and CDR2 from the germline V gene are LNHDA and SQIVND (reference sequence). The DNA of the CDR3 is TGTGCCAGTAGTTTCCAGGCCACGCCTGAAGCTTTCTTT. Its translation: CASSFQATPEAFF.

This clone is a singleton in its sample. The V gene is TRBV18, the J gene TRBJ1-3; 7 nucleotides agree with TRBD1. CDR3 length: 15 amino acids. The ends lost 3 bases at V and 0 bases at J; junction bases unmatched: 2. The germline CDR1 and CDR2 sequences are KGHSH and LQKENI. In DNA, the CDR3 is TGTGCCAGCTCACCTTGGACAGGCTCTGGAAACACCATATATTTT. Translated: CASSPWTGSGNTIYF.

CDR3 DNA: TGTGCCAGCAGTTACTACGGACTTGGCGACTACAATGAGCAGTTCTTC. The encoded protein is CASSYYGLGDYNEQFF. This rearrangement joins TRBV6-2 or TRBV6-3 to TRBJ2-1; tentative D call: TRBD2 (5 bases). The V end was cut by 1 base, the J end by 3 bases, with 13 bases between. CDR3 length: 16 amino acids. CDR1 is MNHEY, CDR2 SVGEGT, per germline.

The chain carries TRBV19 and TRBJ1-2; D uncertain. Germline CDR1 LNHDA, CDR2 SQIVND (reference sequence). V was pared by 4 bases and J by 4 bases, with 16 bases between. The CDR3 is made up of 15 amino acids. CDR3 coding DNA: TGTGCCAGTAGTACCAGAACAGAACGTACCTATGGCTACACCTTC. It encodes CASSTRTERTYGYTF. The full variable domain, completed using reference TRBV19 and TRBJ1-2, is DGGITQSPKYLFRKEGQNVTLSCEQNLNHDAMYWYRQDPGQGLRLIYYSQIVNDFQKGDIAEGYSVSREKKESFPLTVTSAQKNPTAFYLCASSTRTERTYGYTFGSGTRLTVV.

CDR3 nucleotide sequence: TGTGCCAGCACGGACAGGGGACCGCATTTAGAGACCCAGTACTTC. Its protein is CASTDRGPHLETQYF. The V gene is TRBV25-1, the J gene TRBJ2-5; 9 bases are a match to TRBD1. V lost 7 bases, J lost 4 bases, and 10 bases stayed unmatched. The V gene's germline CDR1 is MGHDK and CDR2 SYGVNS. The CDR3 extends over 15 amino acids.